This T cell receptor beta chain stems from a study of T-cell memory formation after mild COVID-19. Germline CDR1 reads SQVTM; CDR2 reads ANQGSEA. The length of the CDR3 is 12 residues. The V gene lost 4 bases and the J gene lost 3 bases, with 7 bases spanning the gap. MiXCR was run by TCRdb on the 5' RACE reads, yielding one entry per CDR3 protein. The sample contains under 250,000 distinct CDR3 sequences, under 12% of which appear only once. This clonotype occurred a few times. Its target is unknown. Study-wide results and caveats: Contracting clones from day 15 to 85 showed balanced CD4/CD8; later expanders favored CD4+.

The sequencing sample was made of PBMCs or a T cell subset sorted from them (not recorded which). The sequence was collected from a man aged 18 to 30 who had mild COVID-19 (a few samples of this study predate the infection). Cell type and time point are not known. The chain couples TRBV29-1 to TRBJ1-5; D not certain. The CDR3: CSVGEFNQPQHF. DNA of the CDR3: TGCAGCGTTGGGGAGTTCAATCAGCCCCAGCATTTT. Full variable domain (outside the CDR3, taken from reference TRBV29-1 and TRBJ1-5): SAVISQKPSRDICQRGTSLTIQCQVDSQVTMMFWYRQQPGQSLTLIATANQGSEATYESGFVIDKFPISRPNLTFSTLTVSNMSPEDSSIYLCSVGEFNQPQHFGDGTRLSIL.